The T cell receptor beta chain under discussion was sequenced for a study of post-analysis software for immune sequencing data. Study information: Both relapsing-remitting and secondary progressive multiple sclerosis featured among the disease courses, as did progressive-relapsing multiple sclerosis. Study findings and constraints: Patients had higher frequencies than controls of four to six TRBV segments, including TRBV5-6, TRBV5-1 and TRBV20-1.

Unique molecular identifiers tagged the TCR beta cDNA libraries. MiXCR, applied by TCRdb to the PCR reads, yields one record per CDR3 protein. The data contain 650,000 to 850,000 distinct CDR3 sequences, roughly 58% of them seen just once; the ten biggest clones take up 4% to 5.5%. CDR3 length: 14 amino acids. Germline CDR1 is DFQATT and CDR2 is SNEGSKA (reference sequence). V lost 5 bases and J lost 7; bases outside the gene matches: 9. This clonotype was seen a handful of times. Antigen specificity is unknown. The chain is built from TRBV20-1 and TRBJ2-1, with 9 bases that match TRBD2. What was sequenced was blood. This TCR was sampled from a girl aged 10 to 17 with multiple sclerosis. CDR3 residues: CSAQGLAMRNEQFF. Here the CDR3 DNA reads TGCAGTGCTCAGGGACTAGCAATGAGGAATGAGCAGTTCTTC.